This T cell receptor beta chain was captured by sequencing in a study of T cell repertoires in cytomegalovirus infection. One entry per CDR3 protein, called by TCRdb with MiXCR from the reads. The profile shows hundreds of thousands of distinct CDR3 sequences, 17% of them singletons. V was cut by 4 bases and J by 6 bases, with 10 bases left in between. CDR3 length: 14 residues. The germline V gene has CDR1 MNHEY and CDR2 SMNVEV (reference sequence). Sequences were obtained from PBMCs. The source is a human donor in good health (CMV status not recorded). Some clones in this sample may be carry-over from other donors' samples. The J gene is TRBJ1-6, the V gene TRBV27, with D tentatively TRBD1 (5 bases). CDR3 nucleotides: TGTGCCAGCAGTTGGCAGGGACTTAATTCACCCCTCCACTTT. Translation gives CASSWQGLNSPLHF.